This TCR beta chain came from a study of cytomegalovirus exposure and HLA in healthy donors. The study ran its PCR with 60 Vbeta and 13 Jbeta primers. Assay used: immunoSEQ multiplex PCR; TCRdb lists only in-frame clones, some missing. The sample lists roughly 120,000 clones, around four fifths occurring once. The length of the CDR3 is 16 residues. Per the germline V gene, CDR1 is LNHDA and CDR2 is SQIVND (reference sequence). The ends lost 5 bases at V and 1 base at J; junction bases unmatched: 6. The rearrangement uses TRBV19 and TRBJ2-3; TRBD2 matches at 10 bases. This clonotype originated in a male donor in good health and CMV-seropositive. The specimen sequenced was PBMCs. Here the CDR3 reads CASSSLLAGRTDTQYF. CDR3 nucleotide sequence: TGTGCCAGTAGTTCTCTACTAGCGGGACGCACAGATACGCAGTATTTT.